This T cell receptor (beta chain) was sequenced during a study of T cells in Graves' hyperthyroidism and ophthalmopathy. RNA transcripts yielded amplified TCR beta CDR3 regions. Primed by the HTBI set, a first-round RT-PCR was run on the TCR CDR3. TCRdb fed the multiplex PCR reads into MiXCR, producing one record per CDR3 protein. The data show over 250,000 distinct CDR3 sequences, 20% to 30% seen once. Per the germline V gene, CDR1 is SEHNR and CDR2 is FQNEAQ (reference sequence). This CDR3 has 15 amino acids. V lost 5 bases, J lost 8 bases, and 21 bases lay in between. The sample holds many counts of this clonotype.

The material sequenced was blood. The receptor was derived from a man between 40 and 49 years old with Graves' hyperthyroidism that later progressed to Graves' ophthalmopathy. This chain connects TRBV7-9 to TRBJ1-2; D call uncertain. CDR3 DNA: TGTGCCAGCAGCCTAGAGGCGGGTTCGGTTGGCGGCTACACCTTC. Protein product: CASSLEAGSVGGYTF.